This T cell receptor (beta chain) was identified during a study of beta chain features in type 1 diabetes. Study-wide findings and caveats: Shortening that was moderate but significant affected the TCRB CDR3s of Type 1 diabetes patients in all four CD4+ subsets.

On this clone: Its antigen is as yet unknown. Germline and junction disagree at one end, which may indicate a read error.

By way of CD45RO/CCR7/CD25/CD127/CD95/CD27, the CD4+ regulatory, stem cell-like memory, central memory and naive cells were sorted. CDR3 length: 14 amino acids. CDR1 and CDR2 from the germline V gene are SGHRS and YFSETQ. Reverse transcribing all isolated RNA meant expressed TCRB transcripts were sequenced. Clones were read by immunoSEQ multiplex PCR, and TCRdb kept only the in-frame ones, dropping some. The profile shows roughly 180,000 clones, 6.5% to 8.5% of them singletons. This receptor was identified in a man in his late teens or twenties with type 1 diabetes. The specimen sequenced was central memory CD4+ T cells from blood. This chain uses TRBV5-1 with TRBJ2-2; TRBD2 is a possible D gene (5 bases). In DNA form, the CDR3 reads TGCGCCAGCACCTTGGCGGGTGACACCGGGGAGCTGTTTTTT. Amino acid sequence: CASTLAGDTGELFF.